The clone carrying this T cell receptor beta chain was counted between two and nine times. Its cognate antigen is unknown. Once RNA had been extracted, it was reverse transcribed into cDNA to act as the sequencing template. Sequencing used immunoSEQ multiplex PCR; TCRdb keeps in-frame clones, though not all of them. The table has fewer than 250,000 clones, 60% seen once. The data originate from a study of CD8+ T cells in alopecia areata. CDR1 and CDR2 (germline): SQVTM, ANQGSEA. Between the trimmed V and J ends, which lost 3 bases and 13 bases, there was a span of 13 bases. The CDR3 is 11 amino acids. Study-wide points: Mouse data revealed clearer TCR sharing than patient data did, a gap possibly tied to HLA. A single nonresponder leaves the baseline CD8+ expansion link to response uncertain. Under tofacitinib, fewer expanded CD8+ clones appeared among the top 100 scalp clones.

The treatment here: oral pan-JAK inhibitor, 5-10 mg twice daily. Peripheral blood, together with lesional scalp punch biopsies, was collected from alopecia areata patients. The TCR originated in a human donor with alopecia areata. This chain links TRBV29-1 with TRBJ2-1; perhaps D is TRBD1 or TRBD2 (5 bases each). The material was CD4+ T cells sorted from blood, obtained at week 24, from a patient treated with tofacitinib. CDR3 nucleotides: TGCAGCGTTGACTTTGGTGGGGGACAGTTCTTC. Translating gives CSVDFGGGQFF.